This is a list of T cell receptor beta chains from one sample in a study of OX40 agonist ivuxolimab in advanced cancers. Some clones are missing from TCRdb's copy, which holds only in-frame ones; the method was immunoSEQ multiplex PCR. The sample lists tens of thousands of clones, approximately 87% occurring once. Material: CD4+ or CD8+ T cells sorted from blood, obtained in a trial of the OX40 agonist ivuxolimab. The receptors stem from an adult with an advanced solid tumor such as melanoma, head and neck, liver or kidney cancer. Both conserved end residues are trimmed from each CDR3. The order of the fields is clone size, V gene, D gene, J gene, CDR3 protein. D genes are given only for firm matches. Rows may omit the clone size; those that give it use once, few, many or a size class.

clone size: NA
V gene: TRBV5-1
D gene: TRBD1
J gene: TRBJ2-1
CDR3 protein: ASSSHRGPRYNEQF

clone size: NA
V gene: TRBV30
D gene: NA
J gene: TRBJ2-5
CDR3 protein: AWSVRALETQY

clone size: NA
V gene: TRBV11-2
D gene: NA
J gene: TRBJ2-5
CDR3 protein: ASSPWAVGETQY

clone size: NA
V gene: TRBV5-1
D gene: TRBD1
J gene: TRBJ2-7
CDR3 protein: ASRPGQGGYEQY

clone size: NA
V gene: TRBV29-1
D gene: TRBD1
J gene: TRBJ2-5
CDR3 protein: SGARGLEGETQY

clone size: NA
V gene: TRBV9
D gene: TRBD2
J gene: TRBJ2-3
CDR3 protein: ASSRSGDTDTQY

clone size: NA
V gene: TRBV20-1
D gene: NA
J gene: TRBJ1-2
CDR3 protein: SASRGEGYT

clone size: NA
V gene: TRBV7-6
D gene: NA
J gene: TRBJ1-3
CDR3 protein: ASSSPAKGNTIY

clone size: NA
V gene: TRBV28
D gene: NA
J gene: TRBJ1-1
CDR3 protein: ASSPVAANTEAF

clone size: NA
V gene: TRBV15
D gene: NA
J gene: TRBJ1-3
CDR3 protein: ATRLGWSGNTIY

clone size: NA
V gene: TRBV5-8
D gene: TRBD1
J gene: TRBJ1-2
CDR3 protein: ASSLDRVEYGYT

clone size: NA
V gene: TRBV4-3
D gene: NA
J gene: TRBJ2-3
CDR3 protein: ASSRTVDSTDTQY

clone size: NA
V gene: TRBV4-2
D gene: TRBD2
J gene: TRBJ2-5
CDR3 protein: ASSRESGTTGETQY

clone size: NA
V gene: TRBV4-1
D gene: NA
J gene: TRBJ1-1
CDR3 protein: ASSQSIWDIGEAF

clone size: NA
V gene: TRBV2
D gene: NA
J gene: TRBJ2-5
CDR3 protein: ASSRDTQETQY

clone size: NA
V gene: TRBV18
D gene: TRBD1
J gene: TRBJ1-1
CDR3 protein: ASSGQVNTEAF

clone size: once
V gene: TRBV11-2
D gene: NA
J gene: TRBJ2-7
CDR3 protein: ASSLLRASAYEQY

clone size: NA
V gene: TRBV7-8
D gene: TRBD1
J gene: TRBJ1-1
CDR3 protein: ASRGTGWDTEAF

clone size: NA
V gene: TRBV7-6
D gene: NA
J gene: TRBJ1-2
CDR3 protein: ASSLSGQENYGYT

clone size: NA
V gene: TRBV14
D gene: TRBD1
J gene: TRBJ2-1
CDR3 protein: ASRQTGGPYNEQF

clone size: NA
V gene: TRBV7-8
D gene: TRBD1
J gene: TRBJ1-1
CDR3 protein: ASSLARQGFAEAF

clone size: NA
V gene: TRBV6-1
D gene: NA
J gene: TRBJ1-3
CDR3 protein: AGAVSGAGNTIY

clone size: NA
V gene: TRBV30
D gene: NA
J gene: TRBJ2-7
CDR3 protein: AWRQLGGSGQY

clone size: NA
V gene: TRBV2
D gene: NA
J gene: TRBJ2-1
CDR3 protein: ASSERYEQF

clone size: NA
V gene: TRBV7-3
D gene: NA
J gene: TRBJ2-2
CDR3 protein: ASSRQPSLHGELF

clone size: NA
V gene: TRBV7-9
D gene: NA
J gene: TRBJ1-4
CDR3 protein: ASSPRGLKEKLF

clone size: NA
V gene: TRBV30
D gene: NA
J gene: TRBJ2-5
CDR3 protein: AWSVGQGETQY

clone size: NA
V gene: TRBV5-1
D gene: NA
J gene: TRBJ1-4
CDR3 protein: ASSSVVHEKLF

clone size: NA
V gene: TRBV15
D gene: NA
J gene: TRBJ2-2
CDR3 protein: ATSREWGRAFRTGELF

clone size: NA
V gene: TRBV9
D gene: NA
J gene: TRBJ1-2
CDR3 protein: ASSVNQANYGYT

clone size: NA
V gene: TRBV23-1
D gene: NA
J gene: TRBJ2-5
CDR3 protein: ASSLRTPGRQETQY

clone size: NA
V gene: TRBV30
D gene: NA
J gene: TRBJ1-5
CDR3 protein: AWSVQIGQPQH

clone size: NA
V gene: TRBV28
D gene: TRBD1
J gene: TRBJ2-5
CDR3 protein: ASSGQGGQTQY

clone size: NA
V gene: TRBV4-1
D gene: NA
J gene: TRBJ1-1
CDR3 protein: ASSQRARTYQGINTEAF

clone size: NA
V gene: TRBV27
D gene: NA
J gene: TRBJ2-1
CDR3 protein: ASREFDEQF

clone size: NA
V gene: TRBV11-3
D gene: NA
J gene: TRBJ2-1
CDR3 protein: ASSLDSDNEQF

clone size: NA
V gene: TRBV2
D gene: NA
J gene: TRBJ2-7
CDR3 protein: ASRARVGAGYEQY

clone size: NA
V gene: TRBV5-6
D gene: NA
J gene: TRBJ2-7
CDR3 protein: ASSLTGTFSYEQY

clone size: NA
V gene: TRBV29-1
D gene: NA
J gene: TRBJ1-1
CDR3 protein: SGTVYEEAF

clone size: NA
V gene: TRBV6-4
D gene: TRBD1
J gene: TRBJ2-1
CDR3 protein: ASSANRGSYNEQF

clone size: NA
V gene: TRBV30
D gene: NA
J gene: TRBJ2-3
CDR3 protein: AWNSQGNTQY

clone size: NA
V gene: TRBV28
D gene: NA
J gene: TRBJ2-7
CDR3 protein: ASSLRGTVSYEQY

clone size: NA
V gene: TRBV4-2
D gene: NA
J gene: TRBJ2-4
CDR3 protein: ASSQGTMRGKNIQY

clone size: NA
V gene: TRBV30
D gene: NA
J gene: TRBJ1-2
CDR3 protein: AWSAGNYGYT

clone size: NA
V gene: TRBV2
D gene: TRBD2
J gene: TRBJ2-2
CDR3 protein: ASKVLADTGELF

clone size: NA
V gene: TRBV29-1
D gene: NA
J gene: TRBJ1-2
CDR3 protein: SDGLGGYGYT

clone size: NA
V gene: TRBV5-1
D gene: TRBD1
J gene: TRBJ2-6
CDR3 protein: ASGPGQVYSGANVLT

clone size: NA
V gene: TRBV7-3
D gene: NA
J gene: TRBJ1-1
CDR3 protein: ASSSRGGHSRGNTEAF

clone size: few
V gene: TRBV7-3
D gene: NA
J gene: TRBJ1-1
CDR3 protein: ASSLYEGTEAF

clone size: NA
V gene: TRBV27
D gene: NA
J gene: TRBJ2-6
CDR3 protein: ASRSQSSGANVLT

clone size: NA
V gene: TRBV5-1
D gene: NA
J gene: TRBJ1-2
CDR3 protein: ASSLRAEHGYT

clone size: NA
V gene: TRBV6-6
D gene: NA
J gene: TRBJ2-7
CDR3 protein: ASSYPEDFEQY

clone size: NA
V gene: TRBV29-1
D gene: NA
J gene: TRBJ2-3
CDR3 protein: SVELRGIGTDTQY

clone size: NA
V gene: TRBV4-1
D gene: NA
J gene: TRBJ1-2
CDR3 protein: ASSQDGHLNYGYT

clone size: NA
V gene: TRBV9
D gene: NA
J gene: TRBJ1-2
CDR3 protein: ASSASYGYT

clone size: NA
V gene: TRBV7-6
D gene: NA
J gene: TRBJ1-4
CDR3 protein: ASSPGERPGSELF

clone size: NA
V gene: TRBV5-1
D gene: NA
J gene: TRBJ1-2
CDR3 protein: ASATFPGEGYGYT